Following are 21 T cell receptor beta chains from one sample sequenced in a study of shared clonotypes between healthy human individuals. Generated by immunoSEQ multiplex PCR, the TCRdb table keeps only in-frame clones and is missing some. The sample carries 2 million to 2.5 million clones, about 94% recorded once. Sequencing input: naive CD4+ T cells sorted from blood. Sample subset: CD45RA+ positively selected. These receptors originate from a man aged 18 to 29 in good health.

As to this clone: The same CDR3 also results from other DNA sequences found in this sample. The chain has TRBV6-5 and TRBJ2-2; TRBD1 is a possible D gene (5 bases). The CDR3 is 14 amino acids. V was shortened by 6 bases and J by 2 bases, with 10 bases between the two germline ends. Germline CDR1 is MNHEY and CDR2 is SVGAGI. CDR3 DNA sequence: TGTGCCAGCAGCCCCCAGGGAAACACCGGGGAGCTGTTTTTT. This sequence encodes CASSPQGNTGELFF.

The chain carries TRBV28 and TRBJ2-5, with D perhaps assigned TRBD1 or TRBD2 (5 bases each). Per the germline V gene, CDR1 is MDHEN and CDR2 is SYDVKM. Trimming pared 2 bases from V and 1 base from J, leaving 14 bases between. The CDR3 is 16 amino acids. CDR3 residues: CASSLAGGKTQETQYF. The CDR3 bases are TGTGCCAGCAGTTTAGCTGGGGGAAAGACCCAAGAGACCCAGTACTTC. Complete variable domain (other parts from reference TRBV28 and TRBJ2-5): DVKVTQSSRYLVKRTGEKVFLECVQDMDHENMFWYRQDPGLGLRLIYFSYDVKMKEKGDIPEGYSVSREKKERFSLILESASTNQTSMYLCASSLAGGKTQETQYFGPGTRLLVL.

This chain links TRBV29-1 with TRBJ1-4; the match to TRBD1 covers 10 bases. V lost 3 bases, J lost 8 bases, and 12 bases stayed unmatched. CDR1 and CDR2 from the germline V gene are SQVTM and ANQGSEA. CDR3 length: 16 amino acids. CDR3 residues: CSVDFFVGTGEEKLFF. The CDR3 DNA is TGCAGCGTTGATTTTTTTGTCGGGACAGGGGAGGAAAAACTGTTTTTT. Full variable domain (outside the CDR3, taken from reference TRBV29-1 and TRBJ1-4): SAVISQKPSRDICQRGTSLTIQCQVDSQVTMMFWYRQQPGQSLTLIATANQGSEATYESGFVIDKFPISRPNLTFSTLTVSNMSPEDSSIYLCSVDFFVGTGEEKLFFGSGTQLSVL.

This clone was picked up one time. In nucleotides, the CDR3 is TGTGCCAGCAGCTTCTTCGGACGGTCCTTAAATCAGCCCCAGCATTTT. It codes for CASSFFGRSLNQPQHF. This chain uses TRBV7-8 with TRBJ1-5, with D uncertain. CDR3 length: 16 amino acids. Trimming stripped 3 bases from V and 4 bases from J, with 16 bases between. Germline V gene data show CDR1 as SGHVS and CDR2 as FQNEAQ.

The chain uses TRBV6-5 and TRBJ1-1; TRBD1 matches at 11 bases. The germline CDR1 and CDR2 sequences are MNHEY and SVGAGI. The ends lost 6 bases at V and 4 bases at J; junction bases unmatched: 1. CDR3 length equals 13 residues. CDR3: CASRGQGATEAFF. CDR3 bases: TGTGCCAGCAGAGGACAGGGGGCCACTGAAGCTTTCTTT.

The V call is TRBV7-2, the J call TRBJ2-1; D not resolved. Germline CDR1 and CDR2: SGHTA and FQGNSA. CDR3 size: 13 residues. The V end lost 2 bases, the J end lost 5 bases, and 7 bases lay between the germline ends. As DNA, the CDR3 is TGTGCCAGCAGCTTACGGGTAGACAATGAGCAGTTCTTC. Translating it yields CASSLRVDNEQFF.

The chain is built from TRBV19 and TRBJ2-5, with D hard to call. Germline V gene sequence: CDR1 LNHDA, CDR2 SQIVND (reference sequence). The CDR3 is 13 residues long. The V end was cut by 7 bases, the J end by 5 bases, with 14 bases between. CDR3 bases: TGTGCCAGTAAGCGACCGGGTGTGGAGACCCAGTACTTC. Protein: CASKRPGVETQYF.

This chain uses TRBV15 with TRBJ1-5; D is unclear. The CDR3 extends over 13 amino acids. V lost 0 bases, J lost 7 bases, and 7 bases lay in between. The V gene's germline CDR1 is LNHNV and CDR2 YYDKDF (reference sequence). The CDR3 sequence is CATSRDLVQPQHF. In DNA, the CDR3 is TGTGCCACCAGCAGAGATTTAGTCCAGCCCCAGCATTTT. The complete variable domain, with remaining parts taken from reference TRBV15 and TRBJ1-5, reads DAMVIQNPRYQVTQFGKPVTLSCSQTLNHNVMYWYQQKSSQAPKLLFHYYDKDFNNEADTPDNFQSRRPNTSFCFLDIRSPGLGDTAMYLCATSRDLVQPQHFGDGTRLSIL.

The gene calls are TRBV12-5 and TRBJ2-7, with 7 positions matching TRBD1. V lost 6 bases, J lost 9 bases, and 11 bases stayed unmatched. The CDR3 contains 13 residues. Germline V gives CDR1 LGHNT, CDR2 FRNRAP. The CDR3 spells CASGREGAIAQYF. In nucleotides, the CDR3 is TGTGCTAGTGGCCGTGAGGGGGCCATCGCGCAGTACTTC. The full variable domain, rest sourced from reference TRBV12-5 and TRBJ2-7, is DARVTQTPRHKVTEMGQEVTMRCQPILGHNTVFWYRQTMMQGLELLAYFRNRAPLDDSGMPKDRFSAEMPDATLATLKIQPSEPRDSAVYFCASGREGAIAQYFGPGTRLTVT.

The genes are TRBV6-5 and TRBJ2-7, with a weak D call TRBD1 (6 bases). The V gene's germline CDR1 is MNHEY and CDR2 SVGAGI. With 6 bases removed from V and 2 bases from J, the gap between germline ends came to 11 bases. The CDR3 runs 13 residues. CDR3 in DNA: TGTGCCAGCAGCACAGGGTACGCCTACGAGCAGTACTTC. It yields the protein CASSTGYAYEQYF.

CDR3 DNA: TGTGCCAGCAGCCCGCGACAGGGAGCTAACTATGGCTACACCTTC. The encoded protein is CASSPRQGANYGYTF. This sequence joins TRBV7-9 and TRBJ1-2; 7 bases match TRBD1. CDR3 length equals 15 residues. Germline CDR1 SEHNR, CDR2 FQNEAQ (reference sequence). V lost 5 bases and J lost 0; bases outside the gene matches: 6.

The chain has TRBV19 and TRBJ2-3; TRBD1 might be the D (6 bases). CDR1 is LNHDA and CDR2 is SQIVND in the germline V gene (reference sequence). The CDR3 is 13 amino acids. The V end lost 4 bases, the J end lost 6 bases, and 11 bases lay between the germline ends. The CDR3 spells CASSTGHMDTQYF. CDR3 coding DNA: TGTGCCAGTAGTACGGGACATATGGATACGCAGTATTTT.

The chain is built from TRBV11-3 and TRBJ2-6, with D possibly TRBD1 on 5 matching bases. CDR3 length: 13 amino acids. Germline V lookup: CDR1 SGHNT, CDR2 YENEEA. With 2 bases removed from V and 9 bases from J, the gap between germline ends came to 8 bases. The CDR3 region is CASSLKGNNVLTF. The CDR3 DNA follows: TGTGCCAGCAGCTTAAAGGGGAACAACGTCCTGACTTTC. The whole variable domain, filled in from reference TRBV11-3 and TRBJ2-6, reads EAGVVQSPRYKIIEKKQPVAFWCNPISGHNTLYWYLQNLGQGPELLIRYENEEAVDDSQLPKDRFSAERLKGVDSTLKIQPAELGDSAVYLCASSLKGNNVLTFGAGSRLTVL.

V usage is TRBV10-3 and J usage is TRBJ2-7, with 8 bases that match TRBD1. After removal of 7 bases from V and 7 bases from J, the junction contained 9 bases not matched to a gene. The CDR3 runs 13 residues. The germline CDR1 and CDR2 sequences are ENHRY and SYGVKD. CDR3 coding DNA: TGTGCCATCATGGCGACAGGGGAAAGTGAGCAGTACTTC. It specifies CAIMATGESEQYF.

This sequence joins TRBV5-4 and TRBJ2-3; 7 nucleotides line up with TRBD1. Trimming at V came to 4 bases and at J to 4 bases, leaving 3 bases not matched to a gene. This CDR3 has 13 residues. Germline lookup yields CDR1 SGHNT and CDR2 YYREEE (reference sequence). CDR3 nucleotides: TGTGCCAGCAGCACAACAGGGGCAGATACGCAGTATTTT. Translated, it gives CASSTTGADTQYF.

This clone was seen just once. The same CDR3 can be traced to other DNA sequences in this sample. The chain combines TRBV28 with TRBJ1-3, with D hard to call. Germline CDR1 and CDR2: MDHEN and SYDVKM. V lost 7 bases to trimming and J lost 0 bases, with 10 bases between them. CDR3 length: 14 residues. CDR3 DNA sequence: TGTGCCAGCACGCGTGGACTCTCTGGAAACACCATATATTTT. This sequence encodes CASTRGLSGNTIYF.

Details on this clone: Other DNA sequences within the sample encode an identical CDR3. The J gene is TRBJ1-1, the V gene TRBV5-1, with no clear D. The germline gives CDR1 SGHRS, CDR2 YFSETQ. This CDR3 is 14 amino acids long. Trimming removed 4 bases at V and 1 base at J, with 11 bases between. The chain's CDR3 is CASSPGPGNTEAFF. CDR3 nucleotides: TGCGCCAGCAGCCCGGGCCCGGGGAACACTGAAGCTTTCTTT.

This clone appeared a single time. This chain connects TRBV7-6 to TRBJ1-3; 7 bases fit TRBD1. Germline V gene lookup returns CDR1 SGHVS and CDR2 FNYEAQ. V shed 0 bases, J shed 3 bases, and the junction held 8 bases outside the gene matches. The CDR3 sequence is 17 residues long. Written as DNA, the CDR3 is TGTGCCAGCAGCTTAGCAGAGACAGGGCGGGATGGAAACACCATATATTTT. Its translation: CASSLAETGRDGNTIYF.

CDR3: CASSVFSGAYNEQFF. The CDR3 nucleotides are TGTGCCAGCAGTGTGTTTAGCGGGGCCTACAATGAGCAGTTCTTC. The J gene is TRBJ2-1, the V gene TRBV25-1, with TRBD2 matching over 8 bases. The V segment lost 4 bases and the J segment 2 bases; nucleotides outside the gene matches: 4. Germline lookup yields CDR1 MGHDK and CDR2 SYGVNS. The CDR3 contains 15 residues.

The chain joins TRBV18 to TRBJ1-2, with D perhaps matching TRBD1 (6 bases). Germline CDR1 reads KGHSH; CDR2 reads LQKENI. V lost 4 bases and J 0 bases, leaving 9 bases between the germline ends. This CDR3 region has 14 residues. The CDR3 DNA reads as TGTGCCAGCTCACATGGACAGACTAACTATGGCTACACCTTC. Protein: CASSHGQTNYGYTF. Full variable domain (rest looked up from reference TRBV18 and TRBJ1-2): NAGVMQNPRHLVRRRGQEARLRCSPMKGHSHVYWYRQLPEEGLKFMVYLQKENIIDESGMPKERFSAEFPKEGPSILRIQQVVRGDSAAYFCASSHGQTNYGYTFGSGTRLTVV.

V usage is TRBV5-6 and J usage is TRBJ1-1; D may be TRBD1 (5 bases). CDR3 length equals 15 residues. V was pared by 5 bases and J by 0 bases, with 14 bases between. Germline V lookup: CDR1 SGHDT, CDR2 YYEEEE. The CDR3 nucleotides read TGTGCCAGCAGGTGGTACTCAGGGATGAACACTGAAGCTTTCTTT. It specifies CASRWYSGMNTEAFF. The whole variable domain, filled in from reference TRBV5-6 and TRBJ1-1, reads DAGVTQSPTHLIKTRGQQVTLRCSPKSGHDTVSWYQQALGQGPQFIFQYYEEEERQRGNFPDRFSGHQFPNYSSELNVNALLLGDSALYLCASRWYSGMNTEAFFGQGTRLTVV.